This T cell receptor (beta chain) was found in a study of T cell responses to AZD1222 COVID-19 vaccine. Study-wide background: Recipients boosted at about 4 weeks or about 12 weeks are pooled.

Generated by immunoSEQ multiplex PCR, the TCRdb table keeps only in-frame clones and is missing some. This table holds 100,000 to 150,000 clones, 89% found once. This CDR3 contains 14 residues. Trimming cost V 3 bases and J 4 bases, with 12 bases left between them. CDR1 is MGHRA, CDR2 YSYEKL, per germline. Sequencing used peripheral blood, obtained on day 0 of AZD1222 vaccination. The chain links TRBV4-1 to TRBJ1-2, with D possibly matching TRBD1 (6 bases). This TCR came from an adult in good health. The CDR3 region has the DNA TGCGCCAGCAGCCACCGCGGGGGGGCCTATGGCTACACCTTC. Translated: CASSHRGGAYGYTF.